This T cell receptor beta chain was sequenced in a study of blood T cell repertoires in COVID-19. Study overall: In each case, the material was cDNA or gDNA derived from T cells, B-cell-depleted T cells, or PBMCs.

Authors' data handling: Amplification of reference gene primers provided the estimated nucleated cell counts. Method: immunoSEQ multiplex PCR; TCRdb's copy keeps in-frame clones and lacks some. The V and J calls and clone size are taken from that table; D and trimming were inferred from the DNA. The sample records about 90,000 clones, about 80% being singletons. This clone showed up just once. The germline V gene has CDR1 SGHTA and CDR2 FQGNSA. The CDR3 is 17 residues long. Trimming left V 4 bases short and J 0 bases short, with 15 bases between. This TCR came from a woman in her sixties or seventies with acute or convalescent COVID-19. The chain combines TRBV7-2 with TRBJ2-2, with D maybe TRBD1 (5 bases). Sequences were obtained from peripheral blood. CDR3: CASSSHFGQTNTGELFF. CDR3 in DNA: TGTGCCAGCAGCTCCCACTTTGGACAAACGAACACCGGGGAGCTGTTTTTT.